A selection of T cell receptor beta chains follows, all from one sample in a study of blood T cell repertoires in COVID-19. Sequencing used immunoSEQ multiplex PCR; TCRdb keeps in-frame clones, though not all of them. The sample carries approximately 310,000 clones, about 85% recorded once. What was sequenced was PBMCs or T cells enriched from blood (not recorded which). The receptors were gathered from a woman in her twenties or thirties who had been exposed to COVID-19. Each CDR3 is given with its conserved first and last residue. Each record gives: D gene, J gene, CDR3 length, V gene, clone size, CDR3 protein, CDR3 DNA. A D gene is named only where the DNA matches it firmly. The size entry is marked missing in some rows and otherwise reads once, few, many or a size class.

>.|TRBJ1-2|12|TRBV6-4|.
CAEWGGGYGYTF
TGTGCCGAATGGGGGGGAGGCTATGGCTACACCTTC
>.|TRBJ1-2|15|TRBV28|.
CASSLLAGDVYGYTF
TGTGCCAGCAGTTTACTGGCAGGGGATGTCTATGGCTACACCTTC
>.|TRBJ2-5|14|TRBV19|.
CASSDRGAAETQYF
TGTGCCAGTAGCGACCGGGGGGCCGCGGAGACCCAGTACTTC
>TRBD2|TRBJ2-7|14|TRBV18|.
CASSPDGTSDEQYF
TGTGCCAGCTCACCGGACGGGACTAGCGACGAGCAGTACTTC
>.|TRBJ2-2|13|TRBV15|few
CATSRGGHGELFF
TGTGCCACCAGCAGAGGGGGGCACGGGGAGCTGTTTTTT
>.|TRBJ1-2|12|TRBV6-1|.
CASSEVADGYTF
TGTGCCAGCAGTGAAGTGGCGGATGGCTACACCTTC
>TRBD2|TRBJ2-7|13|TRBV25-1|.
CASSEYGGDEQYF
TGTGCCAGCAGTGAATACGGGGGGGACGAGCAGTACTTC
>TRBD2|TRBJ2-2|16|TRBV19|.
CASRIQTSGNTGELFF
TGTGCCAGTAGGATCCAAACTAGCGGGAACACCGGGGAGCTGTTTTTT
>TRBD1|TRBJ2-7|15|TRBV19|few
CASSIKTGGSYEQYF
TGTGCCAGTAGTATAAAGACAGGGGGCTCCTACGAGCAGTACTTC
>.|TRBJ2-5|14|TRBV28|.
CASSPFEVQETQYF
TGTGCCAGCAGTCCTTTTGAGGTACAAGAGACCCAGTACTTC
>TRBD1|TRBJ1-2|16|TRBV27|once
CASKVTPGQGQVGYTF
TGTGCCAGCAAAGTAACGCCGGGACAGGGCCAAGTTGGCTACACCTTC
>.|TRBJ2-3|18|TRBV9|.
CASSARPTGLRGDGTQYF
TGTGCCAGCAGCGCGAGACCCACGGGACTGCGCGGGGATGGTACGCAGTATTTT
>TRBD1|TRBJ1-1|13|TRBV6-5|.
CASISGGYTEAFF
TGTGCCAGCATTTCAGGGGGCTACACTGAAGCTTTCTTT
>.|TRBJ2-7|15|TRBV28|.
CASTLRGLKSYEQYF
TGTGCCAGCACCTTAAGGGGACTTAAGTCCTACGAGCAGTACTTC
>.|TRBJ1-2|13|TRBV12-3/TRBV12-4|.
CASSLGTNYGYTF
TGTGCCAGCAGTTTAGGGACAAACTATGGCTACACCTTC
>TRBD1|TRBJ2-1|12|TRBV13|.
CASSSIDRGQFF
TGTGCCAGCAGCTCCATTGACAGGGGGCAGTTCTTC
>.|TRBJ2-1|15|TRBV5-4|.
CASSGGLSSYNEQFF
TGTGCCAGCAGCGGAGGCCTGAGCTCCTACAATGAGCAGTTCTTC
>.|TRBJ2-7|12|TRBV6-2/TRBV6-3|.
CASRYSPYEQYF
TGTGCCAGCAGATACAGCCCCTACGAGCAGTACTTC
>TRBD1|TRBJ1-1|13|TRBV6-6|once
CASSYSAGGLTFF
TGTGCCAGCAGTTACTCCGCAGGGGGCTTAACTTTCTTT
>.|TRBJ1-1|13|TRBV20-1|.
CSASGAVNTEAFF
TGCAGTGCTAGTGGGGCAGTGAACACTGAAGCTTTCTTT
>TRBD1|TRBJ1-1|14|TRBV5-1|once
CASSLNQGATEAFF
TGCGCCAGCAGCCTAAACCAGGGGGCAACTGAAGCTTTCTTT
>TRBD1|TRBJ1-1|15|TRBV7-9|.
CASRTAQGANTEAFF
TGTGCCAGCAGAACCGCTCAGGGGGCGAACACTGAAGCTTTCTTT
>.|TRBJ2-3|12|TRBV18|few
CASSPEMDTQYF
TGTGCCAGCTCACCAGAGATGGATACGCAGTATTTT
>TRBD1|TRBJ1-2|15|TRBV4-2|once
CASSQRDRGQEGYTF
TGTGCCAGCAGCCAACGGGACAGGGGGCAAGAAGGCTACACCTTC